The 21 T cell receptor beta chains below all came from one sample that was sequenced in a study of CD8 T cells in ankylosing spondylitis (dated by TCRdb to 2015 to 2018). The library was prepared using 5' RACE. Sequencing was performed on an Illumina HiSeq 2500. The public reads were reanalyzed by TCRdb: fastp trimming at Q25, MiXCR alignment, in-frame beta chains only. Under each unique CDR3 protein, matching rows form one entry showing the most common genes and DNA. Here the sample has under 300,000 distinct CDR3 sequences; 15% to 20% occur a single time. Approximately 33% of the sample lies in the top ten. Sequencing used blood, either unsorted or a sorted T cell fraction (not recorded which). These receptors were taken from a male donor with ankylosing spondylitis or in good health (not recorded which).

This clonotype was observed a few times. V usage is TRBV6-1 and J usage is TRBJ2-7; a weak D match, TRBD2 (6 bases). Germline CDR1 is MNHNS and CDR2 is SASEGT. Trimming stripped 8 bases from V and 3 bases from J, with 17 bases between. The CDR3 has 14 residues. The CDR3 DNA sequence: TGTGCCAGCGCCGCGGGATCTTATGGCTACGAGCAGTACTTC. It translates to CASAAGSYGYEQYF.

The chain combines TRBV12-3 or TRBV12-4 with TRBJ2-1, with a possible D match to TRBD1 (6 bases). V was clipped by 6 bases and J by 5 bases, with 14 bases between them. The CDR3 is 14 residues long. The CDR3 loop is CASSSRDKDNEQFF. The CDR3 DNA is TGTGCCAGCAGCAGCCGGGACAAAGACAATGAGCAGTTCTTC.

This rearrangement joins TRBV15 to TRBJ2-5, with 10 bases aligning to TRBD2. CDR3 length equals 15 residues. J gave up 5 bases and V 3 bases, and 6 bases lay outside the gene matches. Germline V lookup: CDR1 LNHNV, CDR2 YYDKDF (reference sequence). The CDR3 DNA follows: TGTGCCACCAGCAGGGAGCGGGAGGGCCGGGAGACCCAGTACTTC. As protein: CATSREREGRETQYF.

This clonotype was seen more than once but under ten times. V usage is TRBV27 and J usage is TRBJ2-5; TRBD1 aligns across 12 bases. The CDR3 has 15 residues. Germline V lookup: CDR1 MNHEY, CDR2 SMNVEV (reference sequence). V shed 3 bases and J 4 bases; nucleotides not matched to a gene: 3. This chain's CDR3 is CASSLGTGGRETQYF. Here the CDR3 DNA reads TGTGCCAGCAGTTTGGGGACAGGGGGCCGAGAGACCCAGTACTTC.

This clonotype was counted between two and nine times. The chain uses TRBV6-1 and TRBJ1-2; maybe TRBD1 (5 bases). Germline loops: CDR1 MNHNS, CDR2 SASEGT. There are 14 residues in the CDR3. The V and J ends lost 5 bases and 3 bases respectively, with 13 bases between them. CDR3 coding DNA: TGTGCCAGCAGTAATCCAGGGAGCTACTATGGCTACACCTTC. Translated: CASSNPGSYYGYTF.

V usage is TRBV9 and J usage is TRBJ1-1, with D possibly matching TRBD1 (5 bases). The CDR3 spans 15 residues. Trimming cost V 0 bases and J 0 bases, with 9 bases left between them. Germline V gene lookup returns CDR1 SGDLS and CDR2 YYNGEE. In DNA, the CDR3 is TGTGCCAGCAGCGTAGAAGGGGCGTTGAACACTGAAGCTTTCTTT. Translating gives CASSVEGALNTEAFF.

This clonotype was counted only a few times. The chain has TRBV12-3 or TRBV12-4 and TRBJ2-7, with a possible D match to TRBD2 (6 bases). Between the trimmed V and J ends, which lost 4 bases and 4 bases, there was a span of 11 bases. The CDR3 contains 13 residues. The DNA for the CDR3 is TGTGCCAGCAGTTCCCTCGCGGGGTACGAGCAGTACTTC. It encodes CASSSLAGYEQYF.

This clonotype was seen more than once but under ten times. This chain connects TRBV4-1 to TRBJ1-2, with TRBD1 matching over 8 bases. Germline assignment: CDR1 MGHRA and CDR2 YSYEKL. After removal of 4 bases from V and 5 bases from J, the junction contained 9 bases not matched to a gene. There are 15 residues in the CDR3. The DNA of the CDR3 is TGCGCCAGCAGCCGTACCGGGACAGGACAGTATGGCTACACCTTC. Protein product: CASSRTGTGQYGYTF.

J is TRBJ2-6 and V is TRBV9, with D hard to call. Germline lookup yields CDR1 SGDLS and CDR2 YYNGEE. This CDR3 contains 15 residues. The V end lost 6 bases, the J end lost 1 base, and 11 bases lay between the germline ends. CDR3 bases: TGTGCCAGCAACCTACCGAAATCTGGGGCCAACGTCCTGACTTTC. It is translated as CASNLPKSGANVLTF.

V is TRBV12-3 or TRBV12-4 and J is TRBJ2-3, with D hard to call. The CDR3 runs 12 residues. Trimming removed 6 bases at V and 4 bases at J, with 8 bases between. CDR3 sequence (DNA): TGTGCCAGCAGAGACAACCCAGATACGCAGTATTTT. Protein sequence: CASRDNPDTQYF.

The CDR3 nucleotides are TGTGCCATCTCCGAGGGGACTAGTAATACCAATGAGCAGTTCTTC. Residues: CAISEGTSNTNEQFF. The chain recombines TRBV5-5 with TRBJ2-1; TRBD2 aligns across 8 bases. Germline CDR1 and CDR2: SGHKS and YYEKEE (reference sequence). V was pared by 9 bases and J by 6 bases, with 14 bases of the junction left unmatched. The CDR3 covers 15 residues.

The rearrangement joins TRBV18 to TRBJ2-3; TRBD2 matches at 7 bases. Germline-derived CDR1 and CDR2 are KGHSH and LQKENI. V shed 5 bases and J 2 bases; nucleotides not matched to a gene: 16. CDR3 length equals 18 residues. Here the CDR3 reads CASSSRLAHIYSTDTQYF. The CDR3, as DNA: TGTGCCAGCTCATCCCGACTAGCCCACATCTACTCCACAGATACGCAGTATTTT.

This chain uses TRBV2 with TRBJ2-5; 9 nucleotides line up with TRBD2. CDR1 and CDR2 (germline): SNHLY, FYNNEI. Germline trimming cut 6 bases from V and 7 bases from J; bases unmatched to any gene: 15. CDR3 size: 16 residues. The CDR3 loop reads CASSDPTSGLSGTQYF. In nucleotides, the CDR3 is TGTGCCAGCAGCGACCCGACTAGCGGTCTATCGGGGACCCAGTACTTC.

This clonotype was detected ten times or more. CDR3 sequence reads: CASSLGLGVYEQYF. In DNA form, the CDR3 reads TGTGCCAGCAGTTTGGGTCTAGGGGTCTACGAGCAGTACTTC. This sequence joins TRBV12-3 or TRBV12-4 and TRBJ2-7; the D gene is possibly TRBD1 (5 bases). Trimming left V 3 bases short and J 3 bases short, with 12 bases between. This CDR3 spans 14 amino acids.

This clonotype appeared a few times. This sequence joins TRBV2 and TRBJ2-5; 7 nucleotides line up with TRBD2. The germline gives CDR1 SNHLY, CDR2 FYNNEI. CDR3 length equals 16 residues. V trimming: 11 bases; J trimming: 0 bases; junction bases outside the gene matches: 15. The CDR3 sequence is CALGMDGLADQETQYF. CDR3 sequence (DNA): TGTGCCCTCGGAATGGATGGCCTAGCGGACCAAGAGACCCAGTACTTC.

In this sample, this clonotype turned up a few times. The chain links TRBV29-1 to TRBJ2-4; 13 positions match TRBD2. The CDR3 consists of 15 residues. Germline CDR1 is SQVTM and CDR2 is ANQGSEA. V lost 6 bases, J lost 3 bases, and 5 bases stayed unmatched. CDR3 residues: CSVGGLAGIKNIQYF. The CDR3 DNA reads TGCAGCGTGGGGGGACTAGCGGGGATCAAAAACATTCAGTACTTC.

The chain combines TRBV9 with TRBJ2-7; D possibly corresponds to TRBD2 (5 bases). The CDR3 runs to 17 residues. V gave up 0 bases and J gave up 2 bases, with 18 bases separating them. In germline, CDR1 is SGDLS, CDR2 YYNGEE. The CDR3 DNA reads TGTGCCAGCAGCGTAGCCGGGGAGCCCGAGCTCGCCTACGAGCAGTACTTC. This encodes CASSVAGEPELAYEQYF.

This clonotype was counted only a few times. A junction boundary mismatches the germline segment, possibly from a read error. The chain is built from TRBV19 and TRBJ2-7; TRBD2 agrees at 11 bases. The CDR3 loop spans 12 amino acids. Looked up from germline, CDR1 is LNHDA and CDR2 is SQIVND (reference sequence). The CDR3 reads CASSPLAGDSIF. The CDR3 nucleotides read TGTGCCAGTAGTCCACTAGCGGGAGACTCTATCTTC.

The V gene is TRBV6-1, the J gene TRBJ2-3, with D hard to call. The CDR3 extends over 16 amino acids. Germline loops: CDR1 MNHNS, CDR2 SASEGT. Trimming pared 1 base from V and 7 bases from J, leaving 18 bases between. In DNA, the CDR3 is TGTGCCAGCAGTGAAGAGGAGAGTCCGTTCGTGAATACGCAGTATTTT. It yields the protein CASSEEESPFVNTQYF.

The gene calls are TRBV13 and TRBJ2-7; the D is unclear. V was cut by 2 bases and J by 2 bases, with 10 bases left in between. Germline lookup yields CDR1 PRHDT and CDR2 FYEKMQ (reference sequence). The length of the CDR3 is 14 residues. As DNA, the CDR3 is TGTGCCAGCAGCTTAAAATCGAATACCTACGAGCAGTACTTC. Its protein is CASSLKSNTYEQYF.

The chain has TRBV7-9 and TRBJ2-7; D not resolved. This CDR3 region has 12 residues. CDR1 SEHNR and CDR2 FQNEAQ come from the germline V gene (reference sequence). The V end lost 5 bases, the J end lost 4 bases, and 9 bases lay between the germline ends. DNA for the CDR3: TGTGCCAGCAGCAAAGCCTCTTACGAGCAGTACTTC. As protein: CASSKASYEQYF. The full variable domain, with the rest looked up from reference TRBV7-9 and TRBJ2-7, is DTGVSQNPRHKITKRGQNVTFRCDPISEHNRLYWYRQTLGQGPEFLTYFQNEAQLEKSRLLSDRFSAERPKGSFSTLEIQRTEQGDSAMYLCASSKASYEQYFGPGTRLTVT.